This record looks at one TCR beta chain sequence and its context. The study drew participants aged about 18 to 95 years from under 30 US areas. Clinical history reported by participants formed the basis on which cohorts were assigned. This CDR3 contains 14 residues. The V gene's germline CDR1 is LNHDA and CDR2 SQIVND (reference sequence). The V end was cut by 4 bases, the J end by 4 bases, with 13 bases between. Clones were read by immunoSEQ multiplex PCR, and TCRdb kept only the in-frame ones, dropping some. Among over 110,000 clones listed, 84% were seen once. These data are taken from a study of blood T cell repertoires in COVID-19. Background on the study: T cells, B-cell-depleted T cells, or PBMCs provided the cDNA or gDNA that served as material.

The chain uses TRBV19 and TRBJ2-5; a possible D gene is TRBD2 (7 bases). This receptor was obtained from a man aged 45-60 years in a cohort exposed to, infected with or recovered from COVID-19 (not recorded which). Sequencing was done on a sample of PBMCs or T cells enriched from blood (not recorded which). Here the CDR3 DNA reads TGTGCCAGTAGTAAGGGGGGGCTAGGAGAGACCCAGTACTTC. It specifies CASSKGGLGETQYF.